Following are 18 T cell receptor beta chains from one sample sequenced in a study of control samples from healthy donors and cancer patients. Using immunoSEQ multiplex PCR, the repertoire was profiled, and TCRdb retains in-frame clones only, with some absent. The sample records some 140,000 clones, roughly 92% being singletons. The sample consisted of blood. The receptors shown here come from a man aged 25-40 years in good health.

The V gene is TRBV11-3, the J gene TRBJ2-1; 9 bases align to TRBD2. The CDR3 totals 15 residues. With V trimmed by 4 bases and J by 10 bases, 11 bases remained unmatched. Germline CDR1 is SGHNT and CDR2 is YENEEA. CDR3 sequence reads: CASSSGTSPDSEQFF. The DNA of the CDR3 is TGTGCCAGCAGCTCCGGGACTAGCCCGGATTCCGAGCAGTTCTTC.

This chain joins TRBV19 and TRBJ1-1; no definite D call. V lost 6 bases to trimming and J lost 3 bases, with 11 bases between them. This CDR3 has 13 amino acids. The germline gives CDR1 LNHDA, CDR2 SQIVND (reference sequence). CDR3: CASSQARDTEAFF. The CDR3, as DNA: TGTGCCAGTAGCCAAGCCCGGGACACTGAAGCTTTCTTT.

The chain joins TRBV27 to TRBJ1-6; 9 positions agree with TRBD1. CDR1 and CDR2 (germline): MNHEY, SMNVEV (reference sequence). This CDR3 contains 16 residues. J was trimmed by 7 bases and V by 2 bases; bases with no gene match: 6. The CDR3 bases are TGTGCCAGCAGTTTAGTAACAGGGGGCGGGAATTCACCCCTCCACTTT. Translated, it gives CASSLVTGGGNSPLHF.

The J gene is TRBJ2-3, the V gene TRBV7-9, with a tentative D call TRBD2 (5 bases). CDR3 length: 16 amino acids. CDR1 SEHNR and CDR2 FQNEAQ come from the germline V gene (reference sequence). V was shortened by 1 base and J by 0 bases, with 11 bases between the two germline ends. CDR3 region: CASSLGLATSTDTQYF. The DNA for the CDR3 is TGTGCCAGCAGCTTAGGGCTAGCTACTAGCACAGATACGCAGTATTTT.

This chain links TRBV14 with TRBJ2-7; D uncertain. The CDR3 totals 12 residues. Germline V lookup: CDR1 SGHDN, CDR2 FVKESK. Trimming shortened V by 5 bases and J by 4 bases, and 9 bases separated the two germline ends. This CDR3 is CASSSTLYEQYF. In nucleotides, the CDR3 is TGTGCCAGCAGCTCTACACTATACGAGCAGTACTTC. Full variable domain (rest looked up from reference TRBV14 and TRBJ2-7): EAGVTQFPSHSVIEKGQTVTLRCDPISGHDNLYWYRRVMGKEIKFLLHFVKESKQDESGMPNNRFLAERTGGTYSTLKVQPAELEDSGVYFCASSSTLYEQYFGPGTRLTVT.

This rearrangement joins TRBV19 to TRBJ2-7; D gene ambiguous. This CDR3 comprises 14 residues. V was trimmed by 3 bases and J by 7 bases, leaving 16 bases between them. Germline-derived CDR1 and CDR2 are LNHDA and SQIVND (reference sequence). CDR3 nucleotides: TGTGCCAGTAGTATTACCCTTGGCGCGACGGAGCAGTACTTC. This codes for CASSITLGATEQYF.

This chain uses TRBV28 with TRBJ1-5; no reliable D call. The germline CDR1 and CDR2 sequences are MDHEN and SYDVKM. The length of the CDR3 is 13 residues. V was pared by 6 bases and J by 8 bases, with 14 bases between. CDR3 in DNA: TGTGCCAGCAGCACCGGTGACGGGAAGCCCCAGCATTTT. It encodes CASSTGDGKPQHF.

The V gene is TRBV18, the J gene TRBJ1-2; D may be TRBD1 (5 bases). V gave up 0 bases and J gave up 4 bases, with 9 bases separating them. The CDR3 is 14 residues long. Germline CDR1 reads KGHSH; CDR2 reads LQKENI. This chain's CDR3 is CASSPPSGSYGYTF. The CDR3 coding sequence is TGTGCCAGCTCACCACCGTCAGGGAGCTATGGCTACACCTTC.

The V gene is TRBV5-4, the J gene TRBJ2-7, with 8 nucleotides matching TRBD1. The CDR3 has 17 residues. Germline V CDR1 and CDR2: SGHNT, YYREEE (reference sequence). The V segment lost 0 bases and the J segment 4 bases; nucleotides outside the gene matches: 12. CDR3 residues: CASSLGQGATGSYEQYF. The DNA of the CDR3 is TGTGCCAGCAGCTTGGGGCAGGGGGCCACCGGTAGTTACGAGCAGTACTTC.

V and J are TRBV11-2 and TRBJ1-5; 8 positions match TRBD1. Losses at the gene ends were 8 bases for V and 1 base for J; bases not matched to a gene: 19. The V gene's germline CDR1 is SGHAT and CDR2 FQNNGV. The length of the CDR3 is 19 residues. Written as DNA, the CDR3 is TGTGCCAGCCTTTTTATCTCGGGACAGGAGGCTATGAGCAATCAGCCCCAGCATTTT. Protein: CASLFISGQEAMSNQPQHF.

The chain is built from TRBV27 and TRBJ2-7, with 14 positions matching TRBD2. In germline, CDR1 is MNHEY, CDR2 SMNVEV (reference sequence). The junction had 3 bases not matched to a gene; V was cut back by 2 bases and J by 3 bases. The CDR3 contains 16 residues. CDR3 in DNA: TGTGCCAGCAGTTTAATAGGGACTAGCGGGAGCTACGAGCAGTACTTC. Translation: CASSLIGTSGSYEQYF.

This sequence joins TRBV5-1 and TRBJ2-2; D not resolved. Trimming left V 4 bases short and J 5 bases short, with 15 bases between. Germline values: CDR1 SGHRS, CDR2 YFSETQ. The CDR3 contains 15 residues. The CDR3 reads CASSLAPDPTGELFF. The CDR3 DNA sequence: TGCGCCAGCAGCCTCGCCCCGGATCCTACCGGGGAGCTGTTTTTT. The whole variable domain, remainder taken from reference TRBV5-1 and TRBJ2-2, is KAGVTQTPRYLIKTRGQQVTLSCSPISGHRSVSWYQQTPGQGLQFLFEYFSETQRNKGNFPGRFSGRQFSNSRSEMNVSTLELGDSALYLCASSLAPDPTGELFFGEGSRLTVL.

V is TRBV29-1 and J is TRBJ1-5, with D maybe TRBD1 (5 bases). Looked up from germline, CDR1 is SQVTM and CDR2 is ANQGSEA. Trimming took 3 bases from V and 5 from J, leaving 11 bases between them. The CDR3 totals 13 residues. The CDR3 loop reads CSVETDPDQPQHF. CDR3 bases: TGCAGCGTTGAGACAGATCCCGATCAGCCCCAGCATTTT.

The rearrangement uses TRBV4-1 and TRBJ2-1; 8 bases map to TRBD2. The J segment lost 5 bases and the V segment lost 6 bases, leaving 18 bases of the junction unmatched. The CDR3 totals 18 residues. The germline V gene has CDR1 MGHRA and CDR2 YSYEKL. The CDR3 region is CASRSRPGGERGNNEQFF. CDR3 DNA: TGCGCCAGCAGGTCCCGTCCCGGAGGTGAGCGGGGGAACAATGAGCAGTTCTTC.

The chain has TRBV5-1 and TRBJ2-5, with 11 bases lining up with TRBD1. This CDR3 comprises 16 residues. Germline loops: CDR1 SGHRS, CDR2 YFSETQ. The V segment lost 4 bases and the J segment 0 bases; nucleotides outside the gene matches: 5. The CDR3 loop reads CASSPGTGGYQETQYF. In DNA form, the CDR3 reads TGCGCCAGCAGCCCGGGGACAGGGGGATACCAAGAGACCCAGTACTTC.

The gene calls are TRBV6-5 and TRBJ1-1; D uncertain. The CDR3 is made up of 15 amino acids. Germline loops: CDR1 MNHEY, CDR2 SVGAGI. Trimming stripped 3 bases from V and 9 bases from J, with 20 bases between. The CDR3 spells CASSYPGPSTGKAFF. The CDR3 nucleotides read TGTGCCAGCAGTTATCCGGGCCCGTCGACTGGTAAAGCTTTCTTT.

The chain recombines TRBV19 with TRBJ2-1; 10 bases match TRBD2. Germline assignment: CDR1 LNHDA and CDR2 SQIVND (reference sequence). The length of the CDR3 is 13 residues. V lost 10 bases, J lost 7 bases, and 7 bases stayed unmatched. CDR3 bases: TGTGCCACTAGCGGGAGAGGTTTTAATGAGCAGTTCTTC. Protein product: CATSGRGFNEQFF.

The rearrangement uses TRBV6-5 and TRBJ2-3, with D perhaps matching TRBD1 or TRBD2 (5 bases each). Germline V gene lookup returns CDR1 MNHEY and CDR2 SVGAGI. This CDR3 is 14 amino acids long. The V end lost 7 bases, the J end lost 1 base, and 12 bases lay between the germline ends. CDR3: CASTSLGGTDTQYF. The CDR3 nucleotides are TGTGCCAGCACCTCCTTGGGGGGCACAGATACGCAGTATTTT.